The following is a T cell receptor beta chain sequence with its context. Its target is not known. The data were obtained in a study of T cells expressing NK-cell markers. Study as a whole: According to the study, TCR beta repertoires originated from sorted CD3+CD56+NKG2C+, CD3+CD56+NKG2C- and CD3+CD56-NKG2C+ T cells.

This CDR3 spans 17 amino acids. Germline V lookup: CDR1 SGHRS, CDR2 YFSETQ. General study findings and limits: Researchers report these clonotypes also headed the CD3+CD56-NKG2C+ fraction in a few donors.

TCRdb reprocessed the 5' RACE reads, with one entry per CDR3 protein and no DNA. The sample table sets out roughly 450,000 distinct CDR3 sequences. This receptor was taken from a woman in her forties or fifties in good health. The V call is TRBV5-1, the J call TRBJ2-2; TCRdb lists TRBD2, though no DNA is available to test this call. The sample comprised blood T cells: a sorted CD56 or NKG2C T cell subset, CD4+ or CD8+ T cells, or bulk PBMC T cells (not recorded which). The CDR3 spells CASTLRTSGSNAGELFF.